The sequence of this T cell receptor beta chain was determined in a study of cytomegalovirus exposure and HLA in healthy donors. Study information: It was reported in a later analysis that the approximately 120 validation repertoires used the same platform as the roughly 640 first-cohort repertoires.

Data came from immunoSEQ multiplex PCR; TCRdb stores just in-frame clones and leaves some out. The data show some 250,000 clones, about 90% seen once. Germline CDR1 is LNHNV and CDR2 is YYDKDF (reference sequence). The CDR3 loop spans 15 amino acids. The trim removed 1 base at V and 7 bases at J, leaving 7 bases unmatched. The sequence derives from a young woman in good health and CMV-seronegative. The chain carries TRBV15 and TRBJ2-1; 7 nucleotides match TRBD2. Specimen: PBMCs. This chain's CDR3 is CATSRGSSGLNEQFF. CDR3 bases: TGTGCCACCAGCAGAGGGTCTAGCGGATTAAATGAGCAGTTCTTC.